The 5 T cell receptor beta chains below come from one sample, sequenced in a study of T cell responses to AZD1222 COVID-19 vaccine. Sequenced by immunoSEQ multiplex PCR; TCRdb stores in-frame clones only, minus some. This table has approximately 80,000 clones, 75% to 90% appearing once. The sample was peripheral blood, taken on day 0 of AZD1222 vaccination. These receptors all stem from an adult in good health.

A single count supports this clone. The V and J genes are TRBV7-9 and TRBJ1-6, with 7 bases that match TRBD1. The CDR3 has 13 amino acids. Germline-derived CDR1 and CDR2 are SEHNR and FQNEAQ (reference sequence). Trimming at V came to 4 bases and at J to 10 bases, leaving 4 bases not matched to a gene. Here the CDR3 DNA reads TGTGCCAGCAGCTCCGACAGGGACTCACCCCTCCACTTT. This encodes CASSSDRDSPLHF. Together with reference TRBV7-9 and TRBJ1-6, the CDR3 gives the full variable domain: DTGVSQNPRHKITKRGQNVTFRCDPISEHNRLYWYRQTLGQGPEFLTYFQNEAQLEKSRLLSDRFSAERPKGSFSTLEIQRTEQGDSAMYLCASSSDRDSPLHFGNGTRLTVT.

CDR3 nucleotides: TGTGCCAGCAGGGACCGGGACAGGGGAGGTTCACCCCTCCACTTT. Translation: CASRDRDRGGSPLHF. This chain uses TRBV3-1 (or the pseudogene TRBV3-2) with TRBJ1-6, with 10 bases matching TRBD1. Germline V gene data show CDR1 as LGHDT and CDR2 as YNNKEL (reference sequence). The CDR3 loop spans 15 amino acids. The J segment lost 9 bases and the V segment lost 6 bases, leaving 8 bases of the junction unmatched.

This CDR3 reads CASSERGLANTIYF. CDR3 nucleotides: TGCGCCAGCAGCGAAAGGGGGTTGGCAAACACCATATATTTT. The chain joins TRBV4-1 to TRBJ1-3, with D perhaps matching TRBD1 (6 bases). CDR1 is MGHRA and CDR2 is YSYEKL in the germline V gene. This CDR3 region has 14 residues. V lost 5 bases to trimming and J lost 6 bases, with 14 bases between them.

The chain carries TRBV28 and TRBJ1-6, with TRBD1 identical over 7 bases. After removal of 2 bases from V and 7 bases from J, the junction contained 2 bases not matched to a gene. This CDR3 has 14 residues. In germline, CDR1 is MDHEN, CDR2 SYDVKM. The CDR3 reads CASSLDRVNSPLHF. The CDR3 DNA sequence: TGTGCCAGCAGTTTAGACAGGGTAAATTCACCCCTCCACTTT.

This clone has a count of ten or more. CDR3 coding DNA: TGCGCCAGCAGCTTTGCAGGAGCGACCTACGAGCAGTACTTC. Translated: CASSFAGATYEQYF. This chain links TRBV5-1 with TRBJ2-7; D unresolved. V was shortened by 2 bases and J by 2 bases, with 11 bases between the two germline ends. The CDR3 totals 14 residues. CDR1 SGHRS and CDR2 YFSETQ come from the germline V gene.